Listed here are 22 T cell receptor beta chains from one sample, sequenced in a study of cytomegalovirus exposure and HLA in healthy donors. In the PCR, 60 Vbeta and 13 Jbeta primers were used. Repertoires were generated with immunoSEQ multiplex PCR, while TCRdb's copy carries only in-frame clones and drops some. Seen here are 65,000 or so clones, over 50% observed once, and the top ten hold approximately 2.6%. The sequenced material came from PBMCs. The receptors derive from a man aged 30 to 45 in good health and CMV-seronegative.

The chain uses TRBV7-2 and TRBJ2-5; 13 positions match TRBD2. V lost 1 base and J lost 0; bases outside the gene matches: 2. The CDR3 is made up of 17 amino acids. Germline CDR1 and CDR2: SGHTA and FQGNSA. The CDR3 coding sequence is TGTGCCAGCAGCTTAGGGGGACTAGCGGGGTACCAAGAGACCCAGTACTTC. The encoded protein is CASSLGGLAGYQETQYF.

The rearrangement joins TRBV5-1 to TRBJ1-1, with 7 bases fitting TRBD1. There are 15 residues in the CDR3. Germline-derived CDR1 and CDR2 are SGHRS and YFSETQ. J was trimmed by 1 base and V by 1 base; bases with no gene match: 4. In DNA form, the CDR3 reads TGCGCCAGCAGCTTGATAGGGACAGCGAACACTGAAGCTTTCTTT. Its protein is CASSLIGTANTEAFF.

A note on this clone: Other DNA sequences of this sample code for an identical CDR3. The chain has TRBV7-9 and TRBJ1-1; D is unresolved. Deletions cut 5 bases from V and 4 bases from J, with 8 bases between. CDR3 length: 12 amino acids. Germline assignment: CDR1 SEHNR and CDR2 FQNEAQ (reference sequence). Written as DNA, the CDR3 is TGTGCCAGCAGCCCCGGTGGCACTGAAGCTTTCTTT. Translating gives CASSPGGTEAFF. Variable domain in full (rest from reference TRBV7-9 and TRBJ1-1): DTGVSQNPRHKITKRGQNVTFRCDPISEHNRLYWYRQTLGQGPEFLTYFQNEAQLEKSRLLSDRFSAERPKGSFSTLEIQRTEQGDSAMYLCASSPGGTEAFFGQGTRLTVV.

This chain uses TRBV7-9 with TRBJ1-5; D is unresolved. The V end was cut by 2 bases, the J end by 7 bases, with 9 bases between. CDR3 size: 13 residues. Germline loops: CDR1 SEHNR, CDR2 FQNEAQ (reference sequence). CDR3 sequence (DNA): TGTGCCAGCAGCTTAAACTCGGGGCAGCCCCAGCATTTT. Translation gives CASSLNSGQPQHF.

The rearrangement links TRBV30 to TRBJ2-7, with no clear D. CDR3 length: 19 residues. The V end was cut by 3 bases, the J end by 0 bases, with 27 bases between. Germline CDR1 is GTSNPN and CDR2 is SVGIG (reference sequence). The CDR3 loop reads CAWRIYRVVSPETSYEQYF. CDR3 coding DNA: TGTGCCTGGAGAATATATCGGGTGGTGTCCCCCGAGACCTCCTACGAGCAGTACTTC. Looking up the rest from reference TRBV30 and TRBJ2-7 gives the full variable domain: SQTIHQWPATLVQPVGSPLSLECTVEGTSNPNLYWYRQAAGRGLQLLFYSVGIGQISSEVPQNLSASRPQDRQFILSSKKLLLSDSGFYLCAWRIYRVVSPETSYEQYFGPGTRLTVT.

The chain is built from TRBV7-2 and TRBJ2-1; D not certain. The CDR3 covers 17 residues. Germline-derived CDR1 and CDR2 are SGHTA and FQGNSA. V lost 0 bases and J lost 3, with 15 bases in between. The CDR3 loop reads CASSLALVLKDYNEQFF. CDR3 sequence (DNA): TGTGCCAGCAGCTTAGCACTTGTACTAAAGGACTACAATGAGCAGTTCTTC.

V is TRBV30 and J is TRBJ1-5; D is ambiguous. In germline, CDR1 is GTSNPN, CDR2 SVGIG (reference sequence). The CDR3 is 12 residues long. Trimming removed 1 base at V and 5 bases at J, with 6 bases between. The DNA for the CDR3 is TGTGCCTGGAGTGGGCTCGATCAGCCCCAGCATTTT. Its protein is CAWSGLDQPQHF.

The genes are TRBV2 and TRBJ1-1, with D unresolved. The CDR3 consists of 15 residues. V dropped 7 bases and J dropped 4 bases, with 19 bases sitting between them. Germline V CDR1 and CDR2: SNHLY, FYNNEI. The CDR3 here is CASNLARAGGTEAFF. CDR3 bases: TGTGCCAGCAACCTAGCGAGGGCTGGAGGCACTGAAGCTTTCTTT.

The CDR3 nucleotides are TGTGCCTGGAGTGTACGTGTGAGGGACATTCAGTACTTC. Protein product: CAWSVRVRDIQYF. The chain combines TRBV30 with TRBJ2-4; weak D call: TRBD2 (5 bases). Trimming took off 0 bases at V and 8 bases at J, with 11 bases between the two ends. The germline V gene has CDR1 GTSNPN and CDR2 SVGIG (reference sequence). This CDR3 region has 13 residues.

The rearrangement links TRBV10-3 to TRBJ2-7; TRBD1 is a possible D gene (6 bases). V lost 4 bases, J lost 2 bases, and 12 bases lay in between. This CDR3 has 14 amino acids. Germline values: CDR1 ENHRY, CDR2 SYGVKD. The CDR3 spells CAISGGTFTYEQYF. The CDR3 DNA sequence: TGTGCCATCAGTGGGGGGACATTCACCTACGAGCAGTACTTC.

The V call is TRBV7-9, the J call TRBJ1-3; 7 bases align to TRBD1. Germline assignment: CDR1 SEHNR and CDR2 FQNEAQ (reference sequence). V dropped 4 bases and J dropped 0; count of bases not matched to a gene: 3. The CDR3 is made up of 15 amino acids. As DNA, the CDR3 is TGTGCCAGCAGCTCGACAGGGCTCTCTGGAAACACCATATATTTT. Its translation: CASSSTGLSGNTIYF.

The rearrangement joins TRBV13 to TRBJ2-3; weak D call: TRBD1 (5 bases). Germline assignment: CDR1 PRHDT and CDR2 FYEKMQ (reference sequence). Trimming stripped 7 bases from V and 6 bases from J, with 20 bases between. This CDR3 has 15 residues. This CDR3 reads CASNIGVSEADTQYF. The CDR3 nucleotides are TGTGCCAGCAACATAGGGGTATCGGAAGCGGATACGCAGTATTTT.

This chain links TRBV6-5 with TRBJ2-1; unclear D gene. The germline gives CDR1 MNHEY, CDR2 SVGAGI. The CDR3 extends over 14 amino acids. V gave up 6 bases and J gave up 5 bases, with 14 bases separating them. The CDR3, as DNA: TGTGCCAGCAGCCGTGACTGGGTAGACAATGAGCAGTTCTTC. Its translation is CASSRDWVDNEQFF.

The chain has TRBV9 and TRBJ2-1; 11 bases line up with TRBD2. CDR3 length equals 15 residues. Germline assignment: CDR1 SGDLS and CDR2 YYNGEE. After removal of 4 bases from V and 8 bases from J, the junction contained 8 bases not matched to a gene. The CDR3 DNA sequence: TGTGCCAGCAGCACGCTAGCGGGGGGCTGGGATGAGCAGTTCTTC. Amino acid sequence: CASSTLAGGWDEQFF.

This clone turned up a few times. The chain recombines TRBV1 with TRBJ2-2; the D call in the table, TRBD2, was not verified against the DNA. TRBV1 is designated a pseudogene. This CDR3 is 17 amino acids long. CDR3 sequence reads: CTSSPYLAGTITGELFF. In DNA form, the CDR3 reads TGCACCAGCAGCCCCTATCTAGCGGGGACGATCACCGGGGAGCTGTTTTTT.

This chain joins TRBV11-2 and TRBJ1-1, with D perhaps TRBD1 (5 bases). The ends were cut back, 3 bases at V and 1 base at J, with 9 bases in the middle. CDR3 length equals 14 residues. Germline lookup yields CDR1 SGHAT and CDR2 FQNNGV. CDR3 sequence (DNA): TGTGCCAGCAGCTTTGGAGGGGAGAACACTGAAGCTTTCTTT. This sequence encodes CASSFGGENTEAFF.

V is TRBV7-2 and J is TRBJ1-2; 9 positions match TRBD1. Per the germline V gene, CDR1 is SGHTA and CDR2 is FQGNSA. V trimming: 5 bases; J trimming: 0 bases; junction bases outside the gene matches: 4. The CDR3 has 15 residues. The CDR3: CASSGRTGANYGYTF. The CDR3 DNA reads TGTGCCAGCAGCGGACGGACAGGGGCTAACTATGGCTACACCTTC.

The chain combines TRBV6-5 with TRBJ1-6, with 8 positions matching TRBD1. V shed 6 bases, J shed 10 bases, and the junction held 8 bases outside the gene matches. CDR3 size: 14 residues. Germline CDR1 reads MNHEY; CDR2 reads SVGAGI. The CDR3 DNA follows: TGTGCCAGCAGGCAAGACAGGGGTCCCTCACCCCTCCACTTT. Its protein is CASRQDRGPSPLHF.

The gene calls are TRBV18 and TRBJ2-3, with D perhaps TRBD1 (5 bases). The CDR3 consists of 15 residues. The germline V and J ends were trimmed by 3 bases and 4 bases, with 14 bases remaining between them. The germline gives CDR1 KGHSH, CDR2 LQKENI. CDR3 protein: CASSPLGADPDTQYF. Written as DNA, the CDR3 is TGTGCCAGCTCACCTTTAGGGGCCGATCCAGATACGCAGTATTTT.

CDR3 sequence: CASRASGGLTDTQYF. CDR3 nucleotide sequence: TGTGCCAGCAGAGCCAGCGGGGGACTCACAGATACGCAGTATTTT. The chain recombines TRBV2 with TRBJ2-3, with 8 bases fitting TRBD2. CDR3 size: 15 residues. Unmatched junction bases numbered 7, after V lost 6 bases and J lost 2 bases. Germline V gene sequence: CDR1 SNHLY, CDR2 FYNNEI.

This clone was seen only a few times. CDR3 in amino acids: CAGKRGENYEQYF. In DNA, the CDR3 is TGTGCCGGTAAACGGGGGGAAAACTACGAGCAGTACTTC. The V and J genes are TRBV2 and TRBJ2-7, with 7 bases fitting TRBD2. Germline V CDR1 and CDR2: SNHLY, FYNNEI. This CDR3 contains 13 residues. Trimming took 11 bases from V and 3 from J; bases not matched to a gene: 10.

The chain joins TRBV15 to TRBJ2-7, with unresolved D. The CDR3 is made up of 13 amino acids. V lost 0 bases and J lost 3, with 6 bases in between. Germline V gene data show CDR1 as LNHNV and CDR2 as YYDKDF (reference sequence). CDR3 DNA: TGTGCCACCAGCAGAGATACGGGCTACGAGCAGTACTTC. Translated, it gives CATSRDTGYEQYF. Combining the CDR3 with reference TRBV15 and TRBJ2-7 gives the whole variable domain DAMVIQNPRYQVTQFGKPVTLSCSQTLNHNVMYWYQQKSSQAPKLLFHYYDKDFNNEADTPDNFQSRRPNTSFCFLDIRSPGLGDTAMYLCATSRDTGYEQYFGPGTRLTVT.